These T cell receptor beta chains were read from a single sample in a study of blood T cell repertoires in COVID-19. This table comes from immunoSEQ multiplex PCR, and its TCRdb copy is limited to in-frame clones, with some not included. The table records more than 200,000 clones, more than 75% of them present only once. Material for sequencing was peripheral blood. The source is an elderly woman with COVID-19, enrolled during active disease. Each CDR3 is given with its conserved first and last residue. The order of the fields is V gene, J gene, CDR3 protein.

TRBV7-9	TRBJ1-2	CASSFSTGSYGYTF
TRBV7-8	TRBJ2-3	CASSFGTSGRYWQAVFLDTQYF
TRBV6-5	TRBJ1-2	CASRDRTYGYTF
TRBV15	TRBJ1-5	CATGLGGNQPQHF
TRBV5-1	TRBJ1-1	CASSPQGLGTEAFF
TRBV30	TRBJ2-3	CASTGLAGGLGDTQYF
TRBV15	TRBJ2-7	CATSRPGGEQYF
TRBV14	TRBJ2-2	CASSQGLNQNTGELFF
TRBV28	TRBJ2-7	CASSGERPEQYF
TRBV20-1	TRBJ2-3	CSASLTSGDTQYF
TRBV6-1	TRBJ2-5	CASSEAWGDRETQYF
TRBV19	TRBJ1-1	CASSAQGARNTEAFF
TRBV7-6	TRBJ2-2	CASSGLAGGGGTGELFF
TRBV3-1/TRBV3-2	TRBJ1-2	CASSQGKGQSYGYTF
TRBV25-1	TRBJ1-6	CASSESGRKNSPLHF
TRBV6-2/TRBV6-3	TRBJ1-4	CASSYTPGQGREKLFF
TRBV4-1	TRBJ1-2	CASSQPPQGSYGYTF
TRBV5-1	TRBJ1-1	CASSLDEGEAFF
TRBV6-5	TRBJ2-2	CASSYGLAKGGELFF
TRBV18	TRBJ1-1	CASSWTTNTEAFF
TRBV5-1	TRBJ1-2	CASSLAGGDYGYTF
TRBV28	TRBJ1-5	CASIRGGANNQPQHF
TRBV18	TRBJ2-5	CASSPPGLWETQYF
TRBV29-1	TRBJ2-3	CSVDAGGRADTQYF
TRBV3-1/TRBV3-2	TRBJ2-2	CASSLARNTGELFF
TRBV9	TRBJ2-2	CASSARGKPNTGELFF
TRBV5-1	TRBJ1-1	CASSLDSAGNTEAFF
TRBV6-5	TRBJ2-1	CASRERPSYNEQFF
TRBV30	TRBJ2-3	CAWTPGLYTDTQYF
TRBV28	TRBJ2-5	CASSRGQREGETQYF
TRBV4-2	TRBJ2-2	CASSPGEGGELFF
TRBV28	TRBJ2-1	CASSPAGPLGDEQFF
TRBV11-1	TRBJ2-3	CASSPSGGQAQDTQYF
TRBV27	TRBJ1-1	CASSPHPQGNTEAFF
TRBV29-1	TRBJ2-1	CSVEETSDEQFF
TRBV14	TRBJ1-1	CASSQIGVGTEAFF
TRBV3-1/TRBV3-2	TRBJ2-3	CASSPWTSGSTDTQYF
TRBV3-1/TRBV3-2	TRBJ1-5	CASSQGSGGQPQHF
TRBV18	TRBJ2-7	CASSPPRQGAYEQYF
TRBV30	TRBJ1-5	CAWSTEAGGAQPQHF
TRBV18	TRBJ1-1	CASSPGQGALEGEAFF
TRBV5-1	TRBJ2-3	CASSLLGTSGVDTQYF
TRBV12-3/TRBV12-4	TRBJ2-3	CASKATDTQYF
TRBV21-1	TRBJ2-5	CASSNSGGAKGWTQYF
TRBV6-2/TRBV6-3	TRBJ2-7	CASSYRPGGLWSYEQYF
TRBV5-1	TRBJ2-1	CASSQQGSANNEQFF
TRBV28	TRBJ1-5	CASKRAGGSNQPQHF
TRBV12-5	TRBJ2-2	CASGSGPKTGELFF
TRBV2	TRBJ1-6	CASSPGQSYNSPLHF
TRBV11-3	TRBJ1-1	CASSLRPETEAFF
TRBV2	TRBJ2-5	CAGNRDQETQYF
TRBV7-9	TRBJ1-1	CASSRPRTEAFF